Below, 14 T cell receptor beta chains from the same sample are listed, as sequenced in a study of blood T cell repertoires in COVID-19. Libraries were prepared by immunoSEQ multiplex PCR; TCRdb keeps only in-frame clonotypes and omits some of them. In the table there are approximately 200,000 clones, 70% to 85% of which are singletons. Sequenced: PBMCs or T cells enriched from blood (not recorded which). These TCRs come from a woman in her thirties or forties with acute COVID-19.

The V call is TRBV6-5, the J call TRBJ2-5, with unresolved D. With 5 bases removed from V and 1 base from J, the gap between germline ends came to 8 bases. CDR1 is MNHEY, CDR2 SVGAGI, per germline. This CDR3 is built from 13 residues. CDR3 loop: CASSRGTQETQYF. The CDR3 DNA reads TGTGCCAGCAGTCGAGGCACCCAAGAGACCCAGTACTTC.

This chain joins TRBV29-1 and TRBJ2-7; D uncertain. Germline CDR1 SQVTM, CDR2 ANQGSEA. The CDR3 covers 14 residues. Trimming removed 5 bases from V and 0 bases from J, with 14 bases in between. The CDR3, as DNA: TGCAGCGTTAATAATAGGAGAGGCTCCTACGAGCAGTACTTC. Residues: CSVNNRRGSYEQYF.

The chain uses TRBV11-2 and TRBJ1-4; perhaps TRBD1 as D (6 bases). The CDR3 totals 15 residues. Germline V gene data show CDR1 as SGHAT and CDR2 as FQNNGV. The V and J ends lost 0 bases and 10 bases respectively, with 15 bases between them. The CDR3 bases are TGTGCCAGCAGCTTAGATTTGACCCAAGGGGGAAAACTGTTTTTT. This translates into CASSLDLTQGGKLFF.

The chain has TRBV6-5 and TRBJ1-1, with D hard to call. Deletions cut 3 bases from V and 4 bases from J, with 9 bases between. The germline V gene has CDR1 MNHEY and CDR2 SVGAGI. The CDR3 length is 13 residues. DNA of the CDR3: TGTGCCAGCAGTTATGAGCGGGGCACTGAAGCTTTCTTT. As protein: CASSYERGTEAFF.

The chain is built from TRBV6-2 or TRBV6-3 and TRBJ1-1, with D possibly TRBD1 on 6 matching bases. This CDR3 contains 16 residues. V was clipped by 5 bases and J by 0 bases, with 16 bases between them. CDR1 and CDR2 from the germline V gene are MNHEY and SVGEGT. The CDR3 DNA reads as TGTGCCAGCAGTCCCTGGACAGTGAACATGAACACTGAAGCTTTCTTT. It codes for CASSPWTVNMNTEAFF.

This clone was counted ten times or more. The V gene is TRBV27, the J gene TRBJ1-1; 8 bases are shared with TRBD1. The CDR3 is made up of 13 amino acids. Looked up from germline, CDR1 is MNHEY and CDR2 is SMNVEV (reference sequence). V was pared by 6 bases and J by 7 bases, with 7 bases of the junction left unmatched. The CDR3 loop reads CASSPGTGLEAFF. As DNA, the CDR3 is TGTGCCAGCAGCCCCGGGACAGGCCTTGAAGCTTTCTTT.

V usage is TRBV20-1 and J usage is TRBJ2-7; weak D call: TRBD2 (6 bases). Germline V gene data show CDR1 as DFQATT and CDR2 as SNEGSKA (reference sequence). CDR3 length: 11 residues. V lost 5 bases and J lost 6, with 11 bases in between. The DNA of the CDR3 is TGCAGTGCTCCAGGGCGGGGCGAGCAGTACTTC. This codes for CSAPGRGEQYF.

This chain uses TRBV28 with TRBJ2-1; 10 bases are a match to TRBD2. CDR3 length: 20 residues. CDR1 and CDR2 from the germline V gene are MDHEN and SYDVKM. Trimming at V came to 4 bases and at J to 6 bases, leaving 21 bases not matched to a gene. The CDR3 loop reads CASSYTTPPLAGVPRNEQFF. The CDR3 DNA sequence: TGTGCCAGCAGTTATACAACACCGCCTCTAGCGGGAGTTCCCCGCAATGAGCAGTTCTTC.

V and J are TRBV28 and TRBJ1-2; 7 positions agree with TRBD1. The CDR3 has 14 residues. J gave up 7 bases and V 7 bases, and 12 bases lay outside the gene matches. CDR1 and CDR2 (germline): MDHEN, SYDVKM. The CDR3, as DNA: TGTGCCAGCACCCGACAGGGTCCCGTGAGTGGCTACACCTTC. Its translation: CASTRQGPVSGYTF.

The chain carries TRBV10-3 and TRBJ1-1; 7 bases align to TRBD1. Germline lookup yields CDR1 ENHRY and CDR2 SYGVKD. This CDR3 has 14 amino acids. V was pared by 6 bases and J by 2 bases, with 6 bases of the junction left unmatched. The CDR3 DNA reads as TGTGCCATCAGGAGGGACAGTTCAAACACTGAAGCTTTCTTT. Protein sequence: CAIRRDSSNTEAFF.

The V and J genes are TRBV6-1 and TRBJ1-3; the D is unclear. The V end lost 8 bases, the J end lost 2 bases, and 13 bases lay between the germline ends. Germline V gene data show CDR1 as MNHNS and CDR2 as SASEGT. There are 14 residues in the CDR3. The CDR3 protein is CASFKSGTGNTIYF. The CDR3 DNA reads TGTGCCAGCTTCAAATCCGGGACTGGAAACACCATATATTTT.

This chain links TRBV18 with TRBJ1-6, with 9 bases aligning to TRBD1. Germline trimming cut 3 bases from V and 8 bases from J; bases unmatched to any gene: 5. Germline loops: CDR1 KGHSH, CDR2 LQKENI. This CDR3 has 15 amino acids. For the CDR3, the DNA is TGTGCCAGCTCACCCGGGGGACAGGGCCATTCACCCCTCCACTTT. Translation: CASSPGGQGHSPLHF.

The CDR3 coding sequence is TGTGCCAGCAGCCAAGATGGGAGAACAGGGACCTACGAGCAGTACTTC. Translating it yields CASSQDGRTGTYEQYF. The chain combines TRBV3-1 (or the pseudogene TRBV3-2) with TRBJ2-7; maybe TRBD1 (6 bases). The CDR3 loop spans 16 amino acids. CDR1 LGHDT and CDR2 YNNKEL come from the germline V gene (reference sequence). Trimming left V 0 bases short and J 2 bases short, with 14 bases between.

The V gene is TRBV9, the J gene TRBJ1-2; D gene unclear. Trimming cost V 0 bases and J 5 bases, with 8 bases left between them. Germline lookup yields CDR1 SGDLS and CDR2 YYNGEE. CDR3 length: 13 amino acids. DNA for the CDR3: TGTGCCAGCAGCGTAGGTCAGGATTATGGCTACACCTTC. The encoded protein is CASSVGQDYGYTF.